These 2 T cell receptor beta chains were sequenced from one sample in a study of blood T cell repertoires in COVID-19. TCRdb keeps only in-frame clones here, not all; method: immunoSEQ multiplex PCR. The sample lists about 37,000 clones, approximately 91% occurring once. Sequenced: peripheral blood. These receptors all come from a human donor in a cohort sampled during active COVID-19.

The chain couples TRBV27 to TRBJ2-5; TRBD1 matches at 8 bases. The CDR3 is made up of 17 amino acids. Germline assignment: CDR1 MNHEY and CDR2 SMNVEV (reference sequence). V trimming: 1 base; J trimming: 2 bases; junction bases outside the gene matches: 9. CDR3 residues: CASSLLGGRGRQETQYF. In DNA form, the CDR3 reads TGTGCCAGCAGTTTATTGGGTGGCAGGGGGCGACAAGAGACCCAGTACTTC.

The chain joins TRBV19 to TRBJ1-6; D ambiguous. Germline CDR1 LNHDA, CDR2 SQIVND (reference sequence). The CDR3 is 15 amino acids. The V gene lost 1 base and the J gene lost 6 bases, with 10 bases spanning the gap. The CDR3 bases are TGTGCCAGTAGTATAGCCGGGGTTGGTAATTCACCCCTCCACTTT. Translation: CASSIAGVGNSPLHF.